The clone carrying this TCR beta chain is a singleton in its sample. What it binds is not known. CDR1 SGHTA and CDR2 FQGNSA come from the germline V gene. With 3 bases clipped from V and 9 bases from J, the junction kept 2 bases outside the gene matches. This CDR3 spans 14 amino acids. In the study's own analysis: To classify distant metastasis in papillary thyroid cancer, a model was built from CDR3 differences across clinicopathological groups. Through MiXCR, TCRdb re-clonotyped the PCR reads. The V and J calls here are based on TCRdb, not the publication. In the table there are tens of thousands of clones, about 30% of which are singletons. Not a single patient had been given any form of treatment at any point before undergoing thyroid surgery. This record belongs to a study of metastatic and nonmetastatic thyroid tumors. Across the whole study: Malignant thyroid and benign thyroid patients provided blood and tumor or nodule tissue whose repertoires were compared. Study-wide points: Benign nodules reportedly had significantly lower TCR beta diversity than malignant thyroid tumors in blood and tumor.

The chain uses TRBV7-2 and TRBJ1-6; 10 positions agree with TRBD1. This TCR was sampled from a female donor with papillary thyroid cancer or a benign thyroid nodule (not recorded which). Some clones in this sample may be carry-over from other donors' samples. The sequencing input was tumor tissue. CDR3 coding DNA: TGTGCCAGCAGCTTGGGACAGGGGACTTCACCCCTCCACTTT. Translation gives CASSLGQGTSPLHF.